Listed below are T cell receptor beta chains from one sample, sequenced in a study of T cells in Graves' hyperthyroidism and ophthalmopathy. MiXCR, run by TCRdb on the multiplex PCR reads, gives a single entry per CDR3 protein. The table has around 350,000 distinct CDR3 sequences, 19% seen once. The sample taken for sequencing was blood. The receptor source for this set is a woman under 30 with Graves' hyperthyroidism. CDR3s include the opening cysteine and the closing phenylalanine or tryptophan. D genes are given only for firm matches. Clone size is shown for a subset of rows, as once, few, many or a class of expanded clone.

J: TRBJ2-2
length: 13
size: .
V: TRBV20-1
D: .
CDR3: CSAHRLNTGELFF
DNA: TGCAGTGCGCACAGGTTGAACACCGGGGAGCTGTTTTTT

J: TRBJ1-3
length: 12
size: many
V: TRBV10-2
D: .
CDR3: CASSESGTTIYF
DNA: TGCGCCAGCAGTGAGTCCGGCACCACCATATATTTT

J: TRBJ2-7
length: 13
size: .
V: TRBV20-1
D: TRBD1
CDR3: CSAPGQEGWEQYF
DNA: TGCAGTGCTCCGGGACAGGAGGGATGGGAGCAGTACTTC

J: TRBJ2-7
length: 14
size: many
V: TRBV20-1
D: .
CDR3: CSASLGSLTYEQYF
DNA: TGCAGTGCTAGTTTAGGGAGTCTTACCTACGAGCAGTACTTC

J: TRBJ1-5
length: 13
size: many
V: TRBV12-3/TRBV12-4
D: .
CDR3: CASSTGPDQPQHF
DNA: TGTGCCAGCAGTACCGGACCTGACCAGCCCCAGCATTTT

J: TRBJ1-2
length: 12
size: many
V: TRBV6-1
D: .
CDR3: CASSPTTYGYTF
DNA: TGTGCCAGCAGCCCGACCACTTATGGCTACACCTTC

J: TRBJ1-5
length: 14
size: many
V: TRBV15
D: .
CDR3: CATSRGPGGWPQHF
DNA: TGTGCCACCAGCAGAGGCCCGGGAGGATGGCCCCAGCATTTT

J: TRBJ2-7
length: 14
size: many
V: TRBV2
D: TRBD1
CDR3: CASSRDRGLDEQYF
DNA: TGTGCCAGCAGTCGGGACAGGGGGCTCGACGAGCAGTACTTC

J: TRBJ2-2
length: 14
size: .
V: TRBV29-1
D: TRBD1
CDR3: CSVEGTGDTGELFF
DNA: TGCAGCGTTGAGGGGACAGGGGACACCGGGGAGCTGTTTTTT

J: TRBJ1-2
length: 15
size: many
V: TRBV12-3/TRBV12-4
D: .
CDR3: CASSLGRANNYGYTF
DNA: TGTGCCAGCAGTTTGGGTAGAGCTAATAACTATGGCTACACCTTC

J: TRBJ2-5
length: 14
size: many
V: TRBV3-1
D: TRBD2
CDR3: CASSTGGLRETQYF
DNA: TGTGCCAGCAGCACGGGGGGACTGAGGGAGACCCAGTACTTC

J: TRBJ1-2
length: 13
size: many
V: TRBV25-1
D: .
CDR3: CASSRGSNYGYTF
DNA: TGTGCCAGCAGCAGGGGATCTAACTATGGCTACACCTTC

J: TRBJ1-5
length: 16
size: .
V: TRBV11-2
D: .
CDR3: CASSLRRQGQGQPQHF
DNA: TGTGCCAGCAGCTTACGGAGGCAGGGTCAGGGTCAGCCCCAGCATTTT

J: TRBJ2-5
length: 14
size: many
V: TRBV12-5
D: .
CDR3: CASGLGPGRETQYF
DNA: TGTGCTAGTGGTTTGGGCCCCGGCCGGGAGACCCAGTACTTC

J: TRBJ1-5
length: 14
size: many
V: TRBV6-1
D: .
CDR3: CASSAELYNQPQHF
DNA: TGTGCCAGCAGTGCAGAGCTTTACAATCAGCCCCAGCATTTT

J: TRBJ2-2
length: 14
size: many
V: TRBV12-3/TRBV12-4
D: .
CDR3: CASRPQGNTGELFF
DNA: TGTGCCAGCAGGCCTCAGGGGAACACCGGGGAGCTGTTTTTT

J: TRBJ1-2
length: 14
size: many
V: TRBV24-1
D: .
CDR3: CATSEGPYSDGYTF
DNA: TGTGCCACCAGTGAGGGACCGTATAGCGATGGCTACACCTTC

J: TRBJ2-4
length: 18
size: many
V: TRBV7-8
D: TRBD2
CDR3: CASSPTSGGDLAKNIKYF
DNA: TGTGCCAGCAGCCCCACTAGCGGGGGGGATCTAGCCAAAAACATTAAGTACTTC

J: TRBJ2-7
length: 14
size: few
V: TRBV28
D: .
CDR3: CASSFAPSSYEQYF
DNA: TGTGCCAGCAGTTTTGCCCCGAGCTCCTACGAGCAGTACTTC

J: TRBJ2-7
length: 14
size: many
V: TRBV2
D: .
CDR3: CASSDIRQSYEQYF
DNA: TGTGCCAGCAGTGACATAAGACAGTCCTACGAGCAGTACTTC

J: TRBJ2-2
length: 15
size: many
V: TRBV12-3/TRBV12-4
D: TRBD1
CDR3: CATRDRGSNTGELFF
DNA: TGTGCCACTCGGGACAGGGGGTCGAACACCGGGGAGCTGTTTTTT

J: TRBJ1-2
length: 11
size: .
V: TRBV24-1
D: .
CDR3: CATSVPYGYTF
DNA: TGTGCCACCAGTGTACCTTATGGCTACACCTTC

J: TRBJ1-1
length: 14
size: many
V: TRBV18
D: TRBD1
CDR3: CASSPQGAIGQAFF
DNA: TGTGCCAGCTCACCGCAGGGGGCAATCGGCCAAGCTTTCTTT

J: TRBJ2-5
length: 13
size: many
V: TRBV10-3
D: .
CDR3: CAISSKLEETQYF
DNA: TGTGCCATCAGTTCTAAGCTGGAAGAGACCCAGTACTTC

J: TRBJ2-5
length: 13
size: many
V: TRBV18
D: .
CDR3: CASSVSRLEAQYF
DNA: TGTGCCAGCTCAGTTTCCCGCCTGGAGGCCCAGTACTTC

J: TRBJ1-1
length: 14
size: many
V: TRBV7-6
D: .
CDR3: CASSLADGGTEAFF
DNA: TGTGCCAGCAGCTTAGCGGATGGGGGCACTGAAGCTTTCTTT

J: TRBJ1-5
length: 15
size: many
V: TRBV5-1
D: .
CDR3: CASSPNRDIDQPQHF
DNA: TGCGCCAGCAGCCCCAACCGGGACATAGATCAGCCCCAGCATTTT

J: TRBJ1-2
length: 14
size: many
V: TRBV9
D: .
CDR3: CASSVGGSRYGYTF
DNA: TGTGCCAGCAGCGTAGGGGGCAGTCGTTATGGCTACACCTTC

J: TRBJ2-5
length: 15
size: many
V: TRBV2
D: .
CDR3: CASSAAGATQETQYF
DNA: TGTGCCAGCAGTGCCGCGGGGGCGACCCAAGAGACCCAGTACTTC

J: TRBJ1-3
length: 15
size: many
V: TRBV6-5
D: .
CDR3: CASSLDGVAGNTIYF
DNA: TGTGCCAGCAGTTTGGATGGAGTCGCTGGAAACACCATATATTTT

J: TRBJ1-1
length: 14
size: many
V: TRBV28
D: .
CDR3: CASSWPGGGTEAFF
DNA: TGTGCCAGCAGTTGGCCGGGGGGGGGCACTGAAGCTTTCTTT

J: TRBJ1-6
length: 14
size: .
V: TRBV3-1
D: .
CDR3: CASSQVDFLSPLHF
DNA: TGTGCCAGCAGCCAAGTAGACTTCCTTTCACCCCTCCACTTT

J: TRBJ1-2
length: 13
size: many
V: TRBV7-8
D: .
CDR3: CASSLGRVWGYTF
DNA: TGTGCCAGCAGCTTAGGCAGGGTGTGGGGCTACACCTTC